The 18 T cell receptor beta chains in this list originate from one sample, sequenced in a study of CXCR3-negative and CXCR3-positive naive CD8 T cells. Preparation of TRB cDNA libraries relied on 5' RACE carrying UMI labels. TCRdb reprocessed the 5' RACE reads; each CDR3 protein has one entry and no DNA is given. The sample totals about 130,000 distinct CDR3 sequences. The specimen sequenced was naive CXCR3- CD8+ T cells from blood. Subset indicated: CD45RO-CCR7+CD27+CD95- naive CD8+ T cells lacking CXCR3 (TNR3-). The origin of the receptors is a human donor in good health. Some clones in this sample may be carry-over from other donors' samples.

The genes are TRBV12-3 or TRBV12-4 and TRBJ1-1; with no DNA, the TCRdb D assignment of TRBD1 cannot be verified. The CDR3 has 13 amino acids. CDR3 sequence reads: CASSFTGGTEAFF.

The chain links TRBV5-1 to TRBJ2-1; TCRdb's D gene call, TRBD2, goes unchecked for lack of DNA. This CDR3 is 13 amino acids long. Germline CDR1 is SGHRS and CDR2 is YFSETQ. CDR3 in amino acids: CASSGTGVDEQFF.

The V and J genes are TRBV13 and TRBJ2-7; TCRdb lists TRBD1, though no DNA is available to test this call. Germline CDR1 reads PRHDT; CDR2 reads FYEKMQ (reference sequence). The CDR3 covers 16 residues. The CDR3 protein is CASSLARTGGSYEQYF.

The rearrangement links TRBV2 to TRBJ2-1. CDR1 is SNHLY, CDR2 FYNNEI, per germline. The length of the CDR3 is 13 residues. CDR3 loop: CASSGELYNEQFF.

The chain couples TRBV7-2 to TRBJ2-3; TCRdb's D call of TRBD1 is untestable without DNA. The germline V gene encodes CDR1 SGHTA and CDR2 FQGNSA. CDR3 length: 15 residues. CDR3 region: CASSLSGGAPDTQYF.

The chain is built from TRBV9 and TRBJ2-6; TCRdb's D call of TRBD1 is untestable without DNA. The CDR3 is 15 residues long. In germline, CDR1 is SGDLS, CDR2 YYNGEE. This CDR3 is CASSVDPGGANVLTF.

This chain connects TRBV7-2 to TRBJ2-7. The CDR3 is 14 amino acids. Germline V CDR1 and CDR2: SGHTA, FQGNSA. The CDR3 loop is CASSFLGDTYEQYF.

The chain uses TRBV28 and TRBJ2-6; lacking DNA, the TRBD1 call made by TCRdb goes unchecked. The length of the CDR3 is 16 residues. Germline V gene data show CDR1 as MDHEN and CDR2 as SYDVKM. The CDR3 sequence is CASSSPAVSGANVLTF.

The chain couples TRBV3-1 to TRBJ2-5; the D gene TCRdb calls, TRBD1, cannot be checked with no DNA. The CDR3 is made up of 15 amino acids. Germline-derived CDR1 and CDR2 are LGHDT and YNNKEL (reference sequence). CDR3 sequence reads: CASSQDGGSFETQYF.

The J gene is TRBJ1-5, the V gene TRBV7-9; TCRdb gives TRBD1 as the D gene, but with no DNA this cannot be confirmed. Germline CDR1 is SEHNR and CDR2 is FQNEAQ (reference sequence). This CDR3 is 15 amino acids long. This CDR3 is CASSPTDSPNQPQHF. The full variable domain, in which reference TRBV7-9 and TRBJ1-5 provide the parts outside the CDR3, is DTGVSQNPRHKITKRGQNVTFRCDPISEHNRLYWYRQTLGQGPEFLTYFQNEAQLEKSRLLSDRFSAERPKGSFSTLEIQRTEQGDSAMYLCASSPTDSPNQPQHFGDGTRLSIL.

The chain recombines TRBV5-1 with TRBJ2-7; the D gene TCRdb calls, TRBD1, cannot be checked with no DNA. In germline, CDR1 is SGHRS, CDR2 YFSETQ. The CDR3 totals 17 residues. CDR3 amino acids: CASSGTEPGHLSYEQYF. Full variable domain (remainder filled in from reference TRBV5-1 and TRBJ2-7): KAGVTQTPRYLIKTRGQQVTLSCSPISGHRSVSWYQQTPGQGLQFLFEYFSETQRNKGNFPGRFSGRQFSNSRSEMNVSTLELGDSALYLCASSGTEPGHLSYEQYFGPGTRLTVT.

The chain couples TRBV20-1 to TRBJ2-7; TCRdb reports TRBD1, a call that lacks DNA to check it against. The length of the CDR3 is 13 residues. The V gene's germline CDR1 is DFQATT and CDR2 SNEGSKA (reference sequence). CDR3 sequence: CSARQRGTYEQYF.

This chain connects TRBV2 to TRBJ2-7. Germline V gene sequence: CDR1 SNHLY, CDR2 FYNNEI. The CDR3 runs 13 residues. CDR3 residues: CASSPDPTYEQYF.

The chain has TRBV5-1 and TRBJ2-1. The CDR3 runs to 14 residues. Germline lookup yields CDR1 SGHRS and CDR2 YFSETQ. CDR3: CASSLDGSYNEQFF.

This chain links TRBV5-1 with TRBJ2-7. CDR1 is SGHRS and CDR2 is YFSETQ in the germline V gene. This CDR3 has 13 residues. CDR3 region: CASTQKVGNEQYF. The variable domain in full, with the rest retrieved from reference TRBV5-1 and TRBJ2-7, is KAGVTQTPRYLIKTRGQQVTLSCSPISGHRSVSWYQQTPGQGLQFLFEYFSETQRNKGNFPGRFSGRQFSNSRSEMNVSTLELGDSALYLCASTQKVGNEQYFGPGTRLTVT.

The V call is TRBV7-9, the J call TRBJ2-2; TCRdb indicates TRBD1, and absent DNA this call remains unverified. CDR3 length: 17 amino acids. Germline assignment: CDR1 SEHNR and CDR2 FQNEAQ (reference sequence). This CDR3 reads CASSPHGQGVRTGELFF.

The gene calls are TRBV28 and TRBJ2-7. The CDR3 loop spans 14 amino acids. From germline, CDR1 is MDHEN and CDR2 SYDVKM. CDR3 sequence: CASSTIRTSYEQYF. Looking up the rest from reference TRBV28 and TRBJ2-7 gives the full variable domain: DVKVTQSSRYLVKRTGEKVFLECVQDMDHENMFWYRQDPGLGLRLIYFSYDVKMKEKGDIPEGYSVSREKKERFSLILESASTNQTSMYLCASSTIRTSYEQYFGPGTRLTVT.

This chain links TRBV2 with TRBJ2-7; TCRdb selects TRBD1, and the lack of DNA leaves this call unchecked. Germline CDR1 SNHLY, CDR2 FYNNEI. CDR3 length: 14 amino acids. The CDR3 region is CASNQGQVGYEQYF.